What follows is one T cell receptor beta chain and its context. These data originate in a study of cytomegalovirus exposure and HLA in healthy donors. Primers: 60 Vbeta forward and 13 Jbeta reverse. Clones were sequenced by immunoSEQ multiplex PCR, and TCRdb holds only the in-frame ones, with some missing. Here the sample spans about 94,000 clones, 50% to 80% being singletons. Healthy bone marrow donors made up the donor group. The material sequenced was PBMCs. This TCR came from a man under 40 in good health and CMV-seronegative.

The CDR3 protein is CASSLGGPNTEAFF. The CDR3 bases are TGTGCCAGCAGCTTAGGGGGCCCGAACACTGAAGCTTTCTTT. The chain uses TRBV7-6 and TRBJ1-1; possible D gene TRBD1, 5 bases. The CDR3 has 14 amino acids. Germline lookup yields CDR1 SGHVS and CDR2 FNYEAQ. V lost 1 base and J 1 base, leaving 7 bases between the germline ends. The full variable domain, rest sourced from reference TRBV7-6 and TRBJ1-1, is GAGVSQSPRYKVTKRGQDVALRCDPISGHVSLYWYRQALGQGPEFLTYFNYEAQQDKSGLPNDRFSAERPEGSISTLTIQRTEQRDSAMYRCASSLGGPNTEAFFGQGTRLTVV.